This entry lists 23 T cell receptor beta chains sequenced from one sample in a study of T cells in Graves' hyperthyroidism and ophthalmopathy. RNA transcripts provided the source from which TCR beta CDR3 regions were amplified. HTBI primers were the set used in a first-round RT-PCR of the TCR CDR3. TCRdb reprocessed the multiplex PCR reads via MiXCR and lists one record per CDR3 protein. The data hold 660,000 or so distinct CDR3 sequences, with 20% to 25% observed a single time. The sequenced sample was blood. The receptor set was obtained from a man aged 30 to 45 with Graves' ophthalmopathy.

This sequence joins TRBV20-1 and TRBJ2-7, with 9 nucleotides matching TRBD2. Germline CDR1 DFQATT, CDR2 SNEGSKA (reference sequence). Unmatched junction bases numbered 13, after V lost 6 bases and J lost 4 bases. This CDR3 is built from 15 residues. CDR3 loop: CSAPPAREGSYEQYF. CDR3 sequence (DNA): TGCAGTGCACCCCCGGCGCGGGAGGGCTCGTACGAGCAGTACTTC.

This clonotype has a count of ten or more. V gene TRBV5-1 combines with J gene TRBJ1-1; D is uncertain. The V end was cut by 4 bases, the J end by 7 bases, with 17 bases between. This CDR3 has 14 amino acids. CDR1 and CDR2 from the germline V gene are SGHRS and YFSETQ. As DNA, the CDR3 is TGCGCCAGCAGCCCCCGGGCCGCCTCGAATGAAGCTTTCTTT. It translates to CASSPRAASNEAFF.

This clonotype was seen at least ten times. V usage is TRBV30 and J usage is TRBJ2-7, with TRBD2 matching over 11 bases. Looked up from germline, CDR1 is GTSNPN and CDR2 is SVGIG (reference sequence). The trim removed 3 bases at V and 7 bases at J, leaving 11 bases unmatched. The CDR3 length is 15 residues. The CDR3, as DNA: TGTGCCTGGAGACCAAGACTAGCGGGACTTGGGGAGCAGTACTTC. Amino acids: CAWRPRLAGLGEQYF.

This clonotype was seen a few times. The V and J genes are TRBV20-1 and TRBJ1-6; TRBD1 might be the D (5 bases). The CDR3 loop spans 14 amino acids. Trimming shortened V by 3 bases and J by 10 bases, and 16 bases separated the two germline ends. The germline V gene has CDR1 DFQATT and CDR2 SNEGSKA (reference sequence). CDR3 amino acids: CSASLRRVGSPLHF. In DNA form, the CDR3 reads TGCAGTGCTAGCCTTCGCAGGGTTGGGTCACCCCTCCACTTT.

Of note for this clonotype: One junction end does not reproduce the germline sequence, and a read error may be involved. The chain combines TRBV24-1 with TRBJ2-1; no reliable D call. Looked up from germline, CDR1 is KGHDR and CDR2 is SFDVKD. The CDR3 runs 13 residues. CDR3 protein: CATSDRSYSEQFF. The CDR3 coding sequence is TGTGCCACCAGTGATCGGAGCTACAGTGAGCAGTTCTTC.

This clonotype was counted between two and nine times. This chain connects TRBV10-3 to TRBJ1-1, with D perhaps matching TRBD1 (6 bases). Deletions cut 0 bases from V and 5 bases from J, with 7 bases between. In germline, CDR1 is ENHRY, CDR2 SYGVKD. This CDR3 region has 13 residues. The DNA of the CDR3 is TGTGCCATCAGTGAGTCAGGGGGGACTGAAGCTTTCTTT. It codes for CAISESGGTEAFF.

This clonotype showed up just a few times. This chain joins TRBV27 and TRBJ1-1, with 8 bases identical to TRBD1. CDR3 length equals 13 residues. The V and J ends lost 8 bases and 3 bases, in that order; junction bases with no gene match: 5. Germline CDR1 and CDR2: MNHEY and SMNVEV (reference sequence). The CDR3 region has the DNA TGTGCCAGCGGAACACAGGGGGACACTGAAGCTTTCTTT. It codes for CASGTQGDTEAFF.

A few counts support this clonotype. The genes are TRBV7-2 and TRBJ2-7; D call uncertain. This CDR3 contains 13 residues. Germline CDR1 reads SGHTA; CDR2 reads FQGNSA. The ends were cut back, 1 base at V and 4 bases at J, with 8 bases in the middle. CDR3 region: CASSLDNRYEQYF. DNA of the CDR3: TGTGCCAGCAGCTTAGATAACAGATACGAGCAGTACTTC.

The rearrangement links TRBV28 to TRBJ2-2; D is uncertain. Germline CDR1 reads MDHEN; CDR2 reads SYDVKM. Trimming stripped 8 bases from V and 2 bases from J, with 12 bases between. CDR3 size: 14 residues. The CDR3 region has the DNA TGTGCCAGCCTCCTAGAACTTAACACCGGGGAGCTGTTTTTT. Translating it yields CASLLELNTGELFF.

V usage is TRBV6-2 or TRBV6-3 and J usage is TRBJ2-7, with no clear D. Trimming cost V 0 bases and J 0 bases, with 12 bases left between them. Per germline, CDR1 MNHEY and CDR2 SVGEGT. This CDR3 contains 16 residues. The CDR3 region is CASSYSNLFSSYEQYF. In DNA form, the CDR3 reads TGTGCCAGCAGTTACTCGAATTTGTTCAGCTCCTACGAGCAGTACTTC.

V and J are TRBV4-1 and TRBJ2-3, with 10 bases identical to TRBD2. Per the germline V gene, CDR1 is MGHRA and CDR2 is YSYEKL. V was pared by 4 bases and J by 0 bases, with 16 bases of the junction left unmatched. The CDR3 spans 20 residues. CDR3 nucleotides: TGCGCCAGCAGCCCGACTAGAGCGGGAGGGTTTTCGACTAGCACAGATACGCAGTATTTT. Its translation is CASSPTRAGGFSTSTDTQYF.

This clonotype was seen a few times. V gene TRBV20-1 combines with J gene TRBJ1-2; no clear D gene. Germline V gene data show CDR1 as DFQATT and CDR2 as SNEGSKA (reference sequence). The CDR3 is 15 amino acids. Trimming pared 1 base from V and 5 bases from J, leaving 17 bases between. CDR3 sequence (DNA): TGCAGTGCTAGAGTAGCGGTGGCAAGTCATTATGGCTACACCTTC. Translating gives CSARVAVASHYGYTF.

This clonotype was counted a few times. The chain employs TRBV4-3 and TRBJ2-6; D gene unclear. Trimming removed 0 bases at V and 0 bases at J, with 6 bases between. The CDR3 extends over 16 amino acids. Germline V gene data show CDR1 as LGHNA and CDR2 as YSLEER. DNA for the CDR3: TGCGCCAGCAGCCAAGATTGGGACTCTGGGGCCAACGTCCTGACTTTC. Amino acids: CASSQDWDSGANVLTF.

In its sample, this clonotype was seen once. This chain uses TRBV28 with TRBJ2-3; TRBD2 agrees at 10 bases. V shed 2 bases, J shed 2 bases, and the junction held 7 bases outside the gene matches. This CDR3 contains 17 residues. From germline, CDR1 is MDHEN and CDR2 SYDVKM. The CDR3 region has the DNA TGTGCCAGCAGTTTAAACGCGGGACTAGCGCCCACAGATACGCAGTATTTT. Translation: CASSLNAGLAPTDTQYF. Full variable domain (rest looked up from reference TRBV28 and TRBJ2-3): DVKVTQSSRYLVKRTGEKVFLECVQDMDHENMFWYRQDPGLGLRLIYFSYDVKMKEKGDIPEGYSVSREKKERFSLILESASTNQTSMYLCASSLNAGLAPTDTQYFGPGTRLTVL.

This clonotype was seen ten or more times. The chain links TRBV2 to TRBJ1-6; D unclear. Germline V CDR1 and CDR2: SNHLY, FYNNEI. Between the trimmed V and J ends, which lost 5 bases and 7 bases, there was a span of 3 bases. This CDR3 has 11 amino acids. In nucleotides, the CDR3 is TGTGCCAGCAGTTACAATTCACCCCTCCACTTT. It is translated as CASSYNSPLHF.

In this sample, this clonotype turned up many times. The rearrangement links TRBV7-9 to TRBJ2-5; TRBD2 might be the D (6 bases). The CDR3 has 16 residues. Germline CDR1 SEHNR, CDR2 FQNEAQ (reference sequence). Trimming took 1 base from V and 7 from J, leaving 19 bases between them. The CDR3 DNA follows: TGTGCCAGCAGCTTAGTCAAAGGGTCCGAGGGAGGGACCCAGTACTTC. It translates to CASSLVKGSEGGTQYF.

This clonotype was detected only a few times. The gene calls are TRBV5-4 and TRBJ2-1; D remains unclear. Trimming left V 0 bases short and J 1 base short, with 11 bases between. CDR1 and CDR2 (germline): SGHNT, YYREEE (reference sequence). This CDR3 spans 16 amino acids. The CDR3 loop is CASSLGWRVSYNEQFF. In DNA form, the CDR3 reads TGTGCCAGCAGCTTGGGTTGGAGAGTTTCCTACAATGAGCAGTTCTTC.

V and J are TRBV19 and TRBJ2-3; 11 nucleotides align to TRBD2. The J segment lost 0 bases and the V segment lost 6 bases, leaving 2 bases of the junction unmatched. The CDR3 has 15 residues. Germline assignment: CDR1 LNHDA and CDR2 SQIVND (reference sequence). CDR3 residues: CASRGLAVSTDTQYF. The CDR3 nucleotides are TGTGCCAGTAGGGGACTAGCGGTGAGCACAGATACGCAGTATTTT. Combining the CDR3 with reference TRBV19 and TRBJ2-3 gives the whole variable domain DGGITQSPKYLFRKEGQNVTLSCEQNLNHDAMYWYRQDPGQGLRLIYYSQIVNDFQKGDIAEGYSVSREKKESFPLTVTSAQKNPTAFYLCASRGLAVSTDTQYFGPGTRLTVL.

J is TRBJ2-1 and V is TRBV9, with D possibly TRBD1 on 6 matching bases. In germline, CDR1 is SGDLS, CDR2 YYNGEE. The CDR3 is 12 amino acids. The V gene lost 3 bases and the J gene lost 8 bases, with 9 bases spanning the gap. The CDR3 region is CASSADRYEQFF. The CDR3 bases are TGTGCCAGCAGCGCCGACAGGTATGAGCAGTTCTTC.

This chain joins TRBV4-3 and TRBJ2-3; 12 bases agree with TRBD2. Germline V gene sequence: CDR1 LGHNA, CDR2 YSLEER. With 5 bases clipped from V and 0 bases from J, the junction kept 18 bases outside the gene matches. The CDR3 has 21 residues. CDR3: CASSFVRRTSGAYTSTDTQYF. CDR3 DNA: TGCGCCAGCAGCTTCGTAAGGAGGACTAGCGGGGCCTACACTAGCACAGATACGCAGTATTTT.

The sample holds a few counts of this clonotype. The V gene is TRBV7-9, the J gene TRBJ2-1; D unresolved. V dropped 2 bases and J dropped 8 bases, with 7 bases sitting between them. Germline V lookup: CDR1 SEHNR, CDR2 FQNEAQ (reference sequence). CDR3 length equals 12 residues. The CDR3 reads CASSLMGHEQFF. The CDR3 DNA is TGTGCCAGCAGCTTAATGGGCCATGAGCAGTTCTTC.

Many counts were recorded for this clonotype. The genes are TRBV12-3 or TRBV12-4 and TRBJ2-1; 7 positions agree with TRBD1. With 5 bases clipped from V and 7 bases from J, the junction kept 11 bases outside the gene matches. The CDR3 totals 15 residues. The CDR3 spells CASSPRTGSRNEQFF. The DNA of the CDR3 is TGTGCCAGCAGTCCACGGACAGGTTCAAGGAATGAGCAGTTCTTC.

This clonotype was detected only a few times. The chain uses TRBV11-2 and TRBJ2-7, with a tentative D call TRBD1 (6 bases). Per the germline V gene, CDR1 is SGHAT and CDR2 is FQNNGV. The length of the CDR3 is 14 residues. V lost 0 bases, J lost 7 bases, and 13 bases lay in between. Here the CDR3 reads CASSLEGAHWEQYF. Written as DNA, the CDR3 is TGTGCCAGCAGCTTAGAGGGGGCCCACTGGGAGCAGTACTTC.